Below are 10 T cell receptor beta chains sequenced from a single sample in a study of cytomegalovirus exposure and HLA in healthy donors. The primer mix had 60 Vbeta and 13 Jbeta primers. Here immunoSEQ multiplex PCR was the method, and the copy in TCRdb shows in-frame clones only, minus some. This table holds about 190,000 clones, about four fifths found once. The sequenced sample consisted of PBMCs. The source of these receptors is a woman in her fifties or sixties in good health and CMV-seropositive.

CDR3 DNA sequence: TGTGCCAGCTCACCCCTCCTTACCGGACAGACGGTCTACGAGCAGTACTTC. This encodes CASSPLLTGQTVYEQYF. The chain uses TRBV18 and TRBJ2-7, with D possibly being TRBD1 (6 bases). The CDR3 is 17 amino acids. The V and J ends lost 3 bases and 3 bases respectively, with 21 bases between them. The V gene's germline CDR1 is KGHSH and CDR2 LQKENI.

V gene TRBV30 combines with J gene TRBJ1-6, with TRBD1 matching over 10 bases. Germline V gene sequence: CDR1 GTSNPN, CDR2 SVGIG (reference sequence). The CDR3 is 15 residues long. V gave up 2 bases and J gave up 7 bases; unmatched junction bases: 5. CDR3 bases: TGTGCCTGGAGTTGGTGGGACAGGGGCAATTCACCCCTCCACTTT. Encoded protein: CAWSWWDRGNSPLHF. The full variable domain, rest sourced from reference TRBV30 and TRBJ1-6, is SQTIHQWPATLVQPVGSPLSLECTVEGTSNPNLYWYRQAAGRGLQLLFYSVGIGQISSEVPQNLSASRPQDRQFILSSKKLLLSDSGFYLCAWSWWDRGNSPLHFGNGTRLTVT.

The chain combines TRBV5-1 with TRBJ2-2; 8 bases match TRBD1. This CDR3 spans 17 amino acids. Looked up from germline, CDR1 is SGHRS and CDR2 is YFSETQ. Losses at the gene ends were 0 bases for V and 1 base for J; bases not matched to a gene: 5. CDR3 region: CASSLDPDRVNTGELFF. In DNA, the CDR3 is TGCGCCAGCAGCTTGGACCCGGACAGGGTGAACACCGGGGAGCTGTTTTTT.

The chain combines TRBV11-3 with TRBJ2-1, with 11 bases fitting TRBD2. Germline V gene data show CDR1 as SGHNT and CDR2 as YENEEA. This CDR3 region has 16 residues. The V and J ends lost 4 bases and 8 bases, in that order; junction bases with no gene match: 10. As DNA, the CDR3 is TGTGCCAGCAGCTCCTCCGGGACTAGCGGCGGGGATGAGCAGTTCTTC. This gives the protein CASSSSGTSGGDEQFF.

The V and J genes are TRBV15 and TRBJ1-1; no firm D call. Germline V lookup: CDR1 LNHNV, CDR2 YYDKDF (reference sequence). This CDR3 contains 13 residues. Trimming removed 0 bases at V and 5 bases at J, with 7 bases between. CDR3 in DNA: TGTGCCACCAGCAGAGATAAGAGGACTGAAGCTTTCTTT. It is translated as CATSRDKRTEAFF.

The CDR3 region is CASSRQGVSTDTQYF. For the CDR3, the DNA is TGTGCCAGCAGCCGACAGGGCGTTAGCACAGATACGCAGTATTTT. The V call is TRBV7-8, the J call TRBJ2-3; 7 positions agree with TRBD1. This CDR3 has 15 residues. The V and J ends lost 5 bases and 0 bases, in that order; junction bases with no gene match: 5. CDR1 and CDR2 (germline): SGHVS, FQNEAQ.

The genes are TRBV28 and TRBJ2-7, with D perhaps TRBD1 (6 bases). CDR3 length equals 13 residues. Trimming left V 6 bases short and J 1 base short, with 10 bases between. Germline V gene sequence: CDR1 MDHEN, CDR2 SYDVKM. CDR3 bases: TGTGCCAGCAGGGGGCAGGGGTCCTACGAGCAGTACTTC. Amino acid sequence: CASRGQGSYEQYF.

The chain employs TRBV5-8 and TRBJ2-1; 8 bases fit TRBD1. The CDR3 is 15 residues long. V dropped 3 bases and J dropped 5; count of bases not matched to a gene: 7. Germline V CDR1 and CDR2: SGHTS, YDEGEE. CDR3 DNA: TGTGCCAGCAGCTCCCGACAGGGGTTTGACAATGAGCAGTTCTTC. It yields the protein CASSSRQGFDNEQFF. Based on the CDR3 plus reference TRBV5-8 and TRBJ2-1, the full variable domain is EAGVTQSPTHLIKTRGQQATLRCSPISGHTSVYWYQQALGLGLQFLLWYDEGEERNRGNFPPRFSGRQFPNYSSELNVNALELEDSALYLCASSSRQGFDNEQFFGPGTRLTVL.

The rearrangement links TRBV28 to TRBJ1-2, with D possibly TRBD1 on 6 matching bases. V dropped 6 bases and J dropped 5 bases, with 16 bases sitting between them. This CDR3 has 14 amino acids. CDR1 and CDR2 (germline): MDHEN, SYDVKM. CDR3 bases: TGTGCCAGCAGATTACAAGGACAGTATTATGGCTACACCTTC. Its protein is CASRLQGQYYGYTF.

V is TRBV6-5 and J is TRBJ1-1; tentatively, D is TRBD1 (6 bases). The germline CDR1 and CDR2 sequences are MNHEY and SVGAGI. This CDR3 region has 14 residues. V lost 7 bases and J 0 bases, leaving 12 bases between the germline ends. The CDR3 sequence: CASKPDRLNTEAFF. CDR3 sequence (DNA): TGTGCCAGCAAACCGGACAGATTGAACACTGAAGCTTTCTTT.